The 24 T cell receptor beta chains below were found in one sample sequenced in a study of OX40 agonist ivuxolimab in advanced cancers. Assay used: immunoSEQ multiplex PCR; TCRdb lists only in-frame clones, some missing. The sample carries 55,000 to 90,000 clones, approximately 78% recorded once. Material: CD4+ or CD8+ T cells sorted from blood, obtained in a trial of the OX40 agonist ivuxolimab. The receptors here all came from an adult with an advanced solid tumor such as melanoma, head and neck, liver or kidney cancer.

In nucleotides, the CDR3 is TGTGCCAGCAGTTACTCGTTCGGCTACGAGCAGTACTTC. This sequence encodes CASSYSFGYEQYF. The V call is TRBV6-5, the J call TRBJ2-5; the D is unclear. The J call is uncertain, as TRBJ2-7 better fits the DNA end. This CDR3 has 13 residues. Germline V gives CDR1 MNHEY, CDR2 SVGAGI.

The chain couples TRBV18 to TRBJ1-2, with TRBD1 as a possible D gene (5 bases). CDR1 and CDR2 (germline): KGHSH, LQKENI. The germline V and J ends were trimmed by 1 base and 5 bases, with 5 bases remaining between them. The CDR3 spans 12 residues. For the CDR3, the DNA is TGTGCCAGCTCACCACAGGGGTATGGCTACACCTTC. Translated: CASSPQGYGYTF.

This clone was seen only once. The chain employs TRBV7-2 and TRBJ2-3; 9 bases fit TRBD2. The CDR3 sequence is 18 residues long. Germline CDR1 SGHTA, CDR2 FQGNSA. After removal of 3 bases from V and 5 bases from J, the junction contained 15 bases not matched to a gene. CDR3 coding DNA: TGTGCCAGCAGCTTGTTGGCGCGGGGGGGCATGTCGGGAGATACGCAGTATTTT. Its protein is CASSLLARGGMSGDTQYF.

This CDR3 is CASSQESNTDTQYF. Here the CDR3 DNA reads TGTGCCAGCAGCCAAGAGTCCAACACAGATACGCAGTATTTT. This chain links TRBV4-2 with TRBJ2-3; D is uncertain. V lost 0 bases, J lost 2 bases, and 6 bases lay in between. The CDR3 loop spans 14 amino acids. Germline values: CDR1 LGHNA, CDR2 YNFKEQ.

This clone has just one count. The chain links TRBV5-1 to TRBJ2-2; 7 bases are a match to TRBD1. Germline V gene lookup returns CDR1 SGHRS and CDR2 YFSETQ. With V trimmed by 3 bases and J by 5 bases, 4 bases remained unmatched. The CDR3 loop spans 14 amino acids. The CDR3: CASSSGGATGELFF. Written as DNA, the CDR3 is TGCGCCAGCAGCTCAGGGGGAGCGACCGGGGAGCTGTTTTTT.

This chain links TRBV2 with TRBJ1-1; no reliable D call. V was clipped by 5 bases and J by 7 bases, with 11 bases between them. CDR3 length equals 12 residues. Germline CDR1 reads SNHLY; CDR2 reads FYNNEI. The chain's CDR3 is CASSRVGVEAFF. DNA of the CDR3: TGTGCCAGCAGTCGGGTTGGGGTTGAAGCTTTCTTT.

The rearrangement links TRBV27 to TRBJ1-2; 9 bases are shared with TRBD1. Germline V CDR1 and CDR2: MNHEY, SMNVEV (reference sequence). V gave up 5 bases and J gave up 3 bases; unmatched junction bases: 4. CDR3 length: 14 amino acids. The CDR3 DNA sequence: TGTGCCAGCAGTACCACAGGGGGCGACTATGGCTACACCTTC. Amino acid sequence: CASSTTGGDYGYTF.

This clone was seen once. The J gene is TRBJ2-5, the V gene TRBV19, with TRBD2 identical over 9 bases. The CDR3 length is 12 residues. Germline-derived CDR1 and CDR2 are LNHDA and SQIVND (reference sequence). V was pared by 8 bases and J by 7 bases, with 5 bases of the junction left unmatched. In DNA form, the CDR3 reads TGTGCCAGTCGCGGGGGGGCATTGACCCAGTACTTC. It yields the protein CASRGGALTQYF.

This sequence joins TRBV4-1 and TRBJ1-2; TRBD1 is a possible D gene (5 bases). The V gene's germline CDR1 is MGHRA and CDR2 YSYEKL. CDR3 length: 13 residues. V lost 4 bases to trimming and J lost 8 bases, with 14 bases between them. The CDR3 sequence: CASSPGEWGGYTF. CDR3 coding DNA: TGCGCCAGCAGCCCGGGAGAATGGGGCGGCTACACCTTC.

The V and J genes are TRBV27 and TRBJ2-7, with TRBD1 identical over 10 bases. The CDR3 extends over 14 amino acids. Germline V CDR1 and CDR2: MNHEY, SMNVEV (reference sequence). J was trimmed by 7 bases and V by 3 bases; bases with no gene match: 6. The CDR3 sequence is CASSFWGQGREQYF. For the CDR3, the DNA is TGTGCCAGCAGTTTTTGGGGACAGGGGAGGGAGCAGTACTTC.

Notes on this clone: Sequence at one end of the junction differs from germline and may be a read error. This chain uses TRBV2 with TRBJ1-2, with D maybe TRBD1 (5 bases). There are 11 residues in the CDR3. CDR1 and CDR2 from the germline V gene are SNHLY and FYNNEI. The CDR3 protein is CASSEDTSGYF. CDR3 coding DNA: TGTGCCAGCAGTGAGGACACTAGTGGTTACTTC.

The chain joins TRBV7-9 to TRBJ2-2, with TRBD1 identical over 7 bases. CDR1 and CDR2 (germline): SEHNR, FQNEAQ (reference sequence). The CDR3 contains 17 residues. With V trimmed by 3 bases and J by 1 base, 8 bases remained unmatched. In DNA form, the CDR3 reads TGTGCCAGCAGCTTCCCTACAGGGGCGGGGAACACCGGGGAGCTGTTTTTT. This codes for CASSFPTGAGNTGELFF. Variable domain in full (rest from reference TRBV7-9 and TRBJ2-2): DTGVSQNPRHKITKRGQNVTFRCDPISEHNRLYWYRQTLGQGPEFLTYFQNEAQLEKSRLLSDRFSAERPKGSFSTLEIQRTEQGDSAMYLCASSFPTGAGNTGELFFGEGSRLTVL.

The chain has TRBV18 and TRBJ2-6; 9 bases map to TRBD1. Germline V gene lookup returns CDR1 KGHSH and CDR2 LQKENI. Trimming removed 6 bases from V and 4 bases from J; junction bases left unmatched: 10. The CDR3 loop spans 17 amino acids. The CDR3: CASSSGTGMTGANVLTF. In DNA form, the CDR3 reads TGTGCCAGCTCTTCCGGGACAGGGATGACGGGGGCCAACGTCCTGACTTTC.

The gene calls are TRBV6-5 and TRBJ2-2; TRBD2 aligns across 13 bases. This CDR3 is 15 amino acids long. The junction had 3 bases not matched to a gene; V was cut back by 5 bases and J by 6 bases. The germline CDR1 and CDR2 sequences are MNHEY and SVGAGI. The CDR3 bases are TGTGCCAGCAGTACTAGCGGGGGGGCCTCCGGGGAGCTGTTTTTT. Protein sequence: CASSTSGGASGELFF.

CDR3 protein: CASSLSLTSYNEQFF. DNA for the CDR3: TGCGCCAGCAGCTTGAGTCTCACATCCTACAATGAGCAGTTCTTC. This chain joins TRBV5-1 and TRBJ2-1; unclear D gene. V lost 1 base and J 1 base, leaving 9 bases between the germline ends. Germline assignment: CDR1 SGHRS and CDR2 YFSETQ. CDR3 size: 15 residues.

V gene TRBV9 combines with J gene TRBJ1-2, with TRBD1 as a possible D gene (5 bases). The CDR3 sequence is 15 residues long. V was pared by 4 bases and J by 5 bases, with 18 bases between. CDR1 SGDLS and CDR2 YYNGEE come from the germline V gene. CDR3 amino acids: CASSPSGTALYGYTF. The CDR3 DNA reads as TGTGCCAGCAGCCCCTCCGGGACGGCCCTATATGGCTACACCTTC.

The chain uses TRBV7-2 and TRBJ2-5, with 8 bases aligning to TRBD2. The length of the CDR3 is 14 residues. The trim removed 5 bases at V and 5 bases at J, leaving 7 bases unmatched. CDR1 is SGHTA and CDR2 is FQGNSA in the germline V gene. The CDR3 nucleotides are TGTGCCAGCAGCCCGCGAGCTAGCGGGGAGACCCAGTACTTC. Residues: CASSPRASGETQYF.

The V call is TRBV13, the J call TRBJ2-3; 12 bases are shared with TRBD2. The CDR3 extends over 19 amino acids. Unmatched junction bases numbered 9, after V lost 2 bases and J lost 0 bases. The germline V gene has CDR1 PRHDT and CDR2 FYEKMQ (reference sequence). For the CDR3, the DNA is TGTGCCAGCAGCTTACGCCCTAGCGGGGGGGCCCTGAGCACAGATACGCAGTATTTT. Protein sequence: CASSLRPSGGALSTDTQYF.

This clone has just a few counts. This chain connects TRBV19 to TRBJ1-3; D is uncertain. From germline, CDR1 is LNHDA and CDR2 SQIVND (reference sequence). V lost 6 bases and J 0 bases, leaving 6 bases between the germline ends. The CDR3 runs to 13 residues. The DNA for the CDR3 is TGTGCCAGTAGGAGCAGCTCTGGAAACACCATATATTTT. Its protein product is CASRSSSGNTIYF.

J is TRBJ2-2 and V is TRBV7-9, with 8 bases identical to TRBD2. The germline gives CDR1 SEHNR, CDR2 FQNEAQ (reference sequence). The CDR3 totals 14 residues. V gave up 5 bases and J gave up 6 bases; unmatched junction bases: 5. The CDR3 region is CASSRGGSSGELFF. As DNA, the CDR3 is TGTGCCAGCAGCCGGGGGGGTTCTTCCGGGGAGCTGTTTTTT.

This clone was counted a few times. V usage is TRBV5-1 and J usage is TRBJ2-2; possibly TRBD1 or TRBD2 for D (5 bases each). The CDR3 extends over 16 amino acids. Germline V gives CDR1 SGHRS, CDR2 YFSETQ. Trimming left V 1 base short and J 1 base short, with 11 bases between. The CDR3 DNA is TGCGCCAGCAGCTTGAATCCGGGACGGAACACCGGGGAGCTGTTTTTT. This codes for CASSLNPGRNTGELFF.

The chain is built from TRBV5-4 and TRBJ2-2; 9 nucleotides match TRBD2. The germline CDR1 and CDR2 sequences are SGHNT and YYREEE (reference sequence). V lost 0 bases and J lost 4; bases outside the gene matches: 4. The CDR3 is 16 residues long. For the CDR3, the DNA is TGTGCCAGCAGCTTGGCAGCGGGGGGACCCACCGGGGAGCTGTTTTTT. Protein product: CASSLAAGGPTGELFF.

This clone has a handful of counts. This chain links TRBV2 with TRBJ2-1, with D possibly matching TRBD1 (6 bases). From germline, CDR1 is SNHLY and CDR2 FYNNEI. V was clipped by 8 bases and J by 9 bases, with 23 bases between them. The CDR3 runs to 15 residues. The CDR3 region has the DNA TGTGCCAGCCCATTAGGGGCAGGGGCTTTCGGTGAGCAGTTCTTC. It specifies CASPLGAGAFGEQFF.

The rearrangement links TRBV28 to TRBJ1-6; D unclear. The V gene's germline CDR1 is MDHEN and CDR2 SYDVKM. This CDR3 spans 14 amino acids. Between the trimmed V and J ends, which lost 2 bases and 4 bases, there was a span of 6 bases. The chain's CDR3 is CASSLPEYNSPLHF. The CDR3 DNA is TGTGCCAGCAGTTTACCGGAGTATAATTCACCCCTCCACTTT.